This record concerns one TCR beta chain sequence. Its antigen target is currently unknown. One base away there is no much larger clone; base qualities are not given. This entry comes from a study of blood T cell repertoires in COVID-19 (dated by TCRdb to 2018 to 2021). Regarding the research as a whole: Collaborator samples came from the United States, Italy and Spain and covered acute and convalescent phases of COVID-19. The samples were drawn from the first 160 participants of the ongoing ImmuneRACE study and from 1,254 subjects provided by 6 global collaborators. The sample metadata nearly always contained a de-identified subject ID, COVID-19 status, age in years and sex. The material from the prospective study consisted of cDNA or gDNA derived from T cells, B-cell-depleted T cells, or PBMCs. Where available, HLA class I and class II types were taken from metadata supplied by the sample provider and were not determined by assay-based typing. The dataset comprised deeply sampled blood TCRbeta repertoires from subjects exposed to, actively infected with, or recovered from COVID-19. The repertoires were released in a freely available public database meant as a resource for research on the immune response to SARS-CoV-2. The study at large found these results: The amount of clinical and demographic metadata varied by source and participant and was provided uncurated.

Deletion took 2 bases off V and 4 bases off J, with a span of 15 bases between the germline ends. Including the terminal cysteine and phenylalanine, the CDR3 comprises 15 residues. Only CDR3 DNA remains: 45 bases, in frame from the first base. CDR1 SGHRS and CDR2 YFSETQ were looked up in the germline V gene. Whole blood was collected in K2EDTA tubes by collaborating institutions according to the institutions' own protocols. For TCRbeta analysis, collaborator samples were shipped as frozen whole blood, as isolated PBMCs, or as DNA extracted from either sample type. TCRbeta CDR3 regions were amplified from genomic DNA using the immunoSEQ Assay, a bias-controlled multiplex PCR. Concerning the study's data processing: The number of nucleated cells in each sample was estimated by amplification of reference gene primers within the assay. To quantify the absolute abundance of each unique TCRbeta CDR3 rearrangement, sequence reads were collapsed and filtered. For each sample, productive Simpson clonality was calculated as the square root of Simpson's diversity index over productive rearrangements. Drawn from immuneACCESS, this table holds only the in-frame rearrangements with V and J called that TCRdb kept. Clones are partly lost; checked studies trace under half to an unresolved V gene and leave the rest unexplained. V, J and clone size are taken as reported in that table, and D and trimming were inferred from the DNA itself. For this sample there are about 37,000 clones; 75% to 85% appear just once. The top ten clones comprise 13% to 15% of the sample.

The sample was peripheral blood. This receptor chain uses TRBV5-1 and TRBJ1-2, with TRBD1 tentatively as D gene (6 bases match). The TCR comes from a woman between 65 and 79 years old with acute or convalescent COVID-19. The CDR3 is CASSFGQPPSYGYTF. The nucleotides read TGCGCCAGCAGCTTTGGACAGCCGCCGAGCTATGGCTACACCTTC. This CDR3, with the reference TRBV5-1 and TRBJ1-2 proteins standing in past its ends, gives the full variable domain KAGVTQTPRYLIKTRGQQVTLSCSPISGHRSVSWYQQTPGQGLQFLFEYFSETQRNKGNFPGRFSGRQFSNSRSEMNVSTLELGDSALYLCASSFGQPPSYGYTFGSGTRLTVV.